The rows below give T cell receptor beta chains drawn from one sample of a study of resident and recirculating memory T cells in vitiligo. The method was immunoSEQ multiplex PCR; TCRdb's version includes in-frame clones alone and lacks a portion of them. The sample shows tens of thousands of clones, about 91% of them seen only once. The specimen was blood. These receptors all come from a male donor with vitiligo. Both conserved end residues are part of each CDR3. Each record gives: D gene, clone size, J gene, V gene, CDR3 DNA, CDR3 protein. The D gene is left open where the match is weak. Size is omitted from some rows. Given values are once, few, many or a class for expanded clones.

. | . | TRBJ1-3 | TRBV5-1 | TGCGCCAGCAGCTTGGCCGAGGGAACCGGAAACACCATATATTTT | CASSLAEGTGNTIYF
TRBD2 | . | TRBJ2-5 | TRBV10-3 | TGTGCCATCAGTGCGGGGGGAGGAGAGACCCAGTACTTC | CAISAGGGETQYF
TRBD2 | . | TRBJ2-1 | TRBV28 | TGTGCCAGCATTGGGGGCGGGAGGGGAGGGGAGGACAATGAGCAGTTCTTC | CASIGGGRGGEDNEQFF
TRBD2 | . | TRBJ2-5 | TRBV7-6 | TGTGCCAGCAGCTTCCGCCCCCCCGCCGGGACTAGGGAAGAGACCCAGTACTTC | CASSFRPPAGTREETQYF
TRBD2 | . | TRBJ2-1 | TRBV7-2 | TGTGCCAGCAGCTTAGGGTCGCGACTAGCGGGAGGGATTTTGAATGAGCAGTTCTTC | CASSLGSRLAGGILNEQFF
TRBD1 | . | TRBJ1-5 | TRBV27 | TGTGCCAGCAGCCCCTACGGGACAGGGGGTTTACAGCCCCAGCATTTT | CASSPYGTGGLQPQHF
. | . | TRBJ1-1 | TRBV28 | TGTGCCAGCAAGCCCACTCCTCGTCCGTTCACTGAAGCTTTCTTT | CASKPTPRPFTEAFF
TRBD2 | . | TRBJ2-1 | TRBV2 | TGTGCCAGCAGCCTTAACCACCCGGGACTAGCGGGAGGCGAGCAGTTCTTC | CASSLNHPGLAGGEQFF
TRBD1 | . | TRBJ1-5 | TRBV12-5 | TGTGCTAGTGGTTTGGACAGGGGACAGCCCCAGCATTTT | CASGLDRGQPQHF
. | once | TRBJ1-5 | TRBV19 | TGTGCCAGTAGTAAGGCCCACGGGGTAAGCAATCAGCCCCAGCATTTT | CASSKAHGVSNQPQHF
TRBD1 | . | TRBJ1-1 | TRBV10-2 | TGCGCCAGCACCCACCGGGACAGGGGGAACACTGAAGCTTTCTTT | CASTHRDRGNTEAFF
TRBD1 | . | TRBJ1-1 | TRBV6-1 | TGTGCCAGCAGTATAGGACAGGTGAACACTGAAGCTTTCTTT | CASSIGQVNTEAFF
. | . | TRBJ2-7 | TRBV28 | TGTGCCAGCAGTTTAGATGGAGAGCGGTTCTCCTACGAGCAGTACTTC | CASSLDGERFSYEQYF
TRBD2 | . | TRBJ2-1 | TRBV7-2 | TGTGCCAGCAGCTTGGCGGGAGTGGGGGAAAATGAGCAGTTCTTC | CASSLAGVGENEQFF
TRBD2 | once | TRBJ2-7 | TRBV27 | TGTGCCAGCAGTTCCCAAACGGGAGGCCCTATTGAGCAGTACTTC | CASSSQTGGPIEQYF
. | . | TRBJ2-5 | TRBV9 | TGTGCCAGCAGCCCTCTGGGCCAGTACCAAGAGACCCAGTACTTC | CASSPLGQYQETQYF
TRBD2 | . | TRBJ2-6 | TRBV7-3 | TGTGCCAGCAGCTCCCTGGTGGGAGGGCCCCTGACTTTC | CASSSLVGGPLTF
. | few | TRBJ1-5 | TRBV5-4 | TGTGCCAGCAGCAATCATTTGGAGCAGCCCCAGCATTTT | CASSNHLEQPQHF
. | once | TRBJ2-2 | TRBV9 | TGTGCCAGCAGCGTTTCCTCTGGCGGGGCGAACACCGGGGAGCTGTTTTTT | CASSVSSGGANTGELFF
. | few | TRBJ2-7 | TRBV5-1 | TGCGCCAGCAGCCCGGACTTAACGAGGCCCTACGAGCAGTACTTC | CASSPDLTRPYEQYF
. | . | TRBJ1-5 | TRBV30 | TGTGCCTGGAGTCCGGGTGGGAGCAATCAGCCCCAGCATTTT | CAWSPGGSNQPQHF
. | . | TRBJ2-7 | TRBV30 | TGTGCCTGGACCAGGACAGGGTCGAGCGGGATCTACGAGCAGTACTTC | CAWTRTGSSGIYEQYF
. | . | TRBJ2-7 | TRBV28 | TGTGCCAGCAGTCCCGGCGGGTACGAGCAGTACTTC | CASSPGGYEQYF
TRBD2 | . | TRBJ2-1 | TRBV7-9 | TGTGCCAGCAGCTTCACGACTAGCGGAGATTACAATGAGCAGTTCTTC | CASSFTTSGDYNEQFF
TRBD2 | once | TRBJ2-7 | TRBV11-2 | TGTGCCAGCAGCTTCGGGACTAGCGGTTTGGGCTACGAGCAGTACTTC | CASSFGTSGLGYEQYF
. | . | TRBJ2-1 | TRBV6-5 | TGTGCCAGCCAAGCTTACGAAAACAATGAGCAGTTCTTC | CASQAYENNEQFF
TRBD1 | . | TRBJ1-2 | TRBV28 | TGTGCCAGCAGTTTGGGCAGGGGGCAGGGTGGCTACACCTTC | CASSLGRGQGGYTF
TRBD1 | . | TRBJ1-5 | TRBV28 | TGTGCCAGCACCAGGACAGGTCTTGAATCTAGCAATCAGCCCCAGCATTTT | CASTRTGLESSNQPQHF
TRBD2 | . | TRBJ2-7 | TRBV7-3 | TGTGCCAGCAGCTTAACGGGACTAGCGGGAGAAGACGAGCAGTACTTC | CASSLTGLAGEDEQYF
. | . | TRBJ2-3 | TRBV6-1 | TGTGCCAGCAGTGAAGCCCCAGGGGCGACGCAGTATTTT | CASSEAPGATQYF
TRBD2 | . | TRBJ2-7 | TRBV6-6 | TGTGCCAGCAGCACTAGCGGAGCAAACTACGAGCAGTACTTC | CASSTSGANYEQYF
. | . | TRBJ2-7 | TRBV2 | TGTGCCAGCGAAACGAGGGATCCCTCCTACGAGCAGTACTTC | CASETRDPSYEQYF
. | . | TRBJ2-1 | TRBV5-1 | TGCGCCAGCAGCTTTGTTCAAGGGATCGGCGGGAATGAGCAGTTCTTC | CASSFVQGIGGNEQFF
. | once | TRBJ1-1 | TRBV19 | TGTGCCAGTACTCAGACAGTGAACACTGAAGCTTTCTTT | CASTQTVNTEAFF
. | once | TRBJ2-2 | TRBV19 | TGTGCCAGTAGTATAGATCTATCGGGTCCCGGGGAGCTGTTTTTT | CASSIDLSGPGELFF
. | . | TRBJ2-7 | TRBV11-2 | TGTGCCAGCAGCTTAGAGCCAGTTTTCTACGAGCAGTACTTC | CASSLEPVFYEQYF
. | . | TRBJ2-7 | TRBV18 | TGTGCCAGCTCACCACCCGGCGGAGGGCTCTACGAGCAGTACTTC | CASSPPGGGLYEQYF
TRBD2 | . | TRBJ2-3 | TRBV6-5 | TGTGCCAGCAGTGGACTAGCGGGAGAAGATACGCAGTATTTT | CASSGLAGEDTQYF
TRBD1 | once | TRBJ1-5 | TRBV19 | TGTGCCAGTAGCTCGGGACAGGGGGGTCTTAGCAATCAGCCCCAGCATTTT | CASSSGQGGLSNQPQHF
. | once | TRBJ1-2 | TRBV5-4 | TGTGCCAGCAGCTTGGGGGCTGGAGGCTACACCTTC | CASSLGAGGYTF